The 20 T cell receptor beta chains below all came from one sample that was sequenced in a study of preoperative IRX-2 immunotherapy in early breast cancer. Treatment reported: preoperative locoregional IRX-2 cytokine immunotherapy. Assay: immunoSEQ multiplex PCR; the TCRdb copy retains only in-frame clones and omits some. In the table there are around 35,000 clones, over 90% of which are singletons. This sample was taken from a patient treated with IRX-2 immunotherapy. The receptors shown here come from a human donor with breast cancer.

This chain connects TRBV15 to TRBJ1-1; a weak D match, TRBD1 (5 bases). Trimming left V 8 bases short and J 4 bases short, with 17 bases between. The CDR3 is 14 amino acids. Germline V lookup: CDR1 LNHNV, CDR2 YYDKDF (reference sequence). The CDR3 bases are TGTGCCACCGCCTCAGGCGACAGCACCACTGAAGCTTTCTTT. It is translated as CATASGDSTTEAFF.

This chain joins TRBV2 and TRBJ2-1; 11 bases fit TRBD2. The germline V gene has CDR1 SNHLY and CDR2 FYNNEI. The V and J ends lost 7 bases and 5 bases, in that order; junction bases with no gene match: 1. CDR3 length: 13 amino acids. The CDR3 nucleotides are TGTGCCAGCACACTAGCGGGGGACAATGAGCAGTTCTTC. It encodes CASTLAGDNEQFF. Full variable domain (remainder filled in from reference TRBV2 and TRBJ2-1): EPEVTQTPSHQVTQMGQEVILRCVPISNHLYFYWYRQILGQKVEFLVSFYNNEISEKSEIFDDQFSVERPDGSNFTLKIRSTKLEDSAMYFCASTLAGDNEQFFGPGTRLTVL.

This chain links TRBV6-1 with TRBJ1-5; D is unclear. The CDR3 has 14 amino acids. CDR1 is MNHNS and CDR2 is SASEGT in the germline V gene. V was clipped by 2 bases and J by 6 bases, with 11 bases between them. The chain's CDR3 is CASSEWREIQPQHF. Written as DNA, the CDR3 is TGTGCCAGCAGTGAATGGCGGGAAATTCAGCCCCAGCATTTT.

V and J are TRBV7-3 and TRBJ2-2; D not certain. Trimming pared 4 bases from V and 5 bases from J, leaving 11 bases between. Germline V gene sequence: CDR1 SGHTA, CDR2 FQGTGA. CDR3 length: 14 residues. DNA of the CDR3: TGTGCCAGCAGCTCAGGACCCGGAACCGGGGAGCTGTTTTTT. Encoded protein: CASSSGPGTGELFF.

The gene calls are TRBV29-1 and TRBJ2-3; 9 bases map to TRBD2. With V trimmed by 0 bases and J by 12 bases, 10 bases remained unmatched. Germline values: CDR1 SQVTM, CDR2 ANQGSEA. The CDR3 sequence is 14 residues long. The CDR3 sequence is CSVEDYVAGVSQYF. The CDR3 nucleotides are TGCAGCGTTGAAGATTACGTAGCGGGAGTGAGTCAGTATTTT.

CDR3 amino acids: CASREFQETQYF. The CDR3 region has the DNA TGTGCCAGCAGGGAATTCCAAGAGACCCAGTACTTC. The chain joins TRBV2 to TRBJ2-5; no definite D call. This CDR3 spans 12 amino acids. CDR1 and CDR2 (germline): SNHLY, FYNNEI. Trimming pared 6 bases from V and 1 base from J, leaving 6 bases between. The entire variable domain, with the rest obtained from reference TRBV2 and TRBJ2-5, is as follows: EPEVTQTPSHQVTQMGQEVILRCVPISNHLYFYWYRQILGQKVEFLVSFYNNEISEKSEIFDDQFSVERPDGSNFTLKIRSTKLEDSAMYFCASREFQETQYFGPGTRLLVL.

The chain links TRBV9 to TRBJ2-2; the D call may be TRBD1 or TRBD2 (6 bases each). The CDR3 length is 16 residues. The ends were cut back, 3 bases at V and 4 bases at J, with 16 bases in the middle. From germline, CDR1 is SGDLS and CDR2 YYNGEE. Here the CDR3 reads CASSARGAGSTGELFF. The CDR3 DNA reads TGTGCCAGCAGCGCGAGGGGGGCGGGATCCACCGGGGAGCTGTTTTTT.

The J gene is TRBJ2-7, the V gene TRBV27; tentatively, D is TRBD2 (5 bases). The CDR3 spans 15 residues. Trimming took off 3 bases at V and 2 bases at J, with 14 bases between the two ends. Germline V CDR1 and CDR2: MNHEY, SMNVEV (reference sequence). The CDR3 DNA reads TGTGCCAGCAGTTTCCGGACTCCGATTACCTACGAGCAGTACTTC. Its protein is CASSFRTPITYEQYF.

The CDR3: CASSIRNTEAFF. As DNA, the CDR3 is TGTGCCAGCAGTATTAGGAACACTGAAGCTTTCTTT. This chain connects TRBV6-6 to TRBJ1-1; D uncertain. Trimming left V 5 bases short and J 1 base short, with 5 bases between. CDR1 and CDR2 from the germline V gene are MNHNY and SVGAGI (reference sequence). The CDR3 extends over 12 amino acids.

The rearrangement links TRBV7-3 to TRBJ2-3, with TRBD2 matching over 8 bases. V lost 5 bases to trimming and J lost 7 bases; unmatched junction nucleotides: 5. The CDR3 contains 13 residues. Per germline, CDR1 SGHTA and CDR2 FQGTGA. Here the CDR3 reads CASSPSGGHTQYF. The CDR3, as DNA: TGTGCCAGCAGCCCCTCGGGGGGGCATACGCAGTATTTT.

A note on this clone: At one of its ends the junction is not consistent with the germline gene, which may arise from a read error. The rearrangement uses TRBV7-9 and TRBJ1-2, with 9 bases fitting TRBD1. The CDR3 runs 15 residues. Germline V gives CDR1 SEHNR, CDR2 FQNEAQ (reference sequence). The CDR3 region is CATSGTGMSGYGYTF. DNA for the CDR3: TGTGCCACCAGCGGGACAGGGATGTCCGGTTATGGCTACACCTTC.

The chain joins TRBV2 to TRBJ2-7; a possible D gene is TRBD2 (6 bases). Germline CDR1 SNHLY, CDR2 FYNNEI. CDR3 length: 14 residues. The germline V and J ends were trimmed by 6 bases and 2 bases, with 14 bases remaining between them. The CDR3 sequence: CASRETRIAYEQYF. In DNA form, the CDR3 reads TGTGCCAGCAGGGAGACTAGGATAGCCTACGAGCAGTACTTC.

J is TRBJ1-2 and V is TRBV18; 7 bases fit TRBD1. Germline trimming cut 4 bases from V and 6 bases from J; bases unmatched to any gene: 5. This CDR3 has 13 residues. Germline values: CDR1 KGHSH, CDR2 LQKENI. This CDR3 reads CASSRGTEDGYTF. The CDR3 DNA reads TGTGCCAGCTCACGCGGGACAGAGGATGGCTACACCTTC.

The gene calls are TRBV5-1 and TRBJ2-3; 8 bases are a match to TRBD2. This CDR3 spans 16 amino acids. The J segment lost 4 bases and the V segment lost 5 bases, leaving 12 bases of the junction unmatched. Per the germline V gene, CDR1 is SGHRS and CDR2 is YFSETQ. The CDR3 DNA sequence: TGCGCCAGCAGTGGGATAGAGCGGGAGAATGCAGATACGCAGTATTTT. Translated, it gives CASSGIERENADTQYF.

V and J are TRBV6-6 and TRBJ2-7; a possible D gene is TRBD2 (7 bases). CDR1 is MNHNY and CDR2 is SVGAGI in the germline V gene (reference sequence). The CDR3 is made up of 14 amino acids. V was pared by 4 bases and J by 1 base, with 11 bases between. The CDR3 DNA reads TGTGCCAGCAGTTTAAAGGGGGGGTCCTACGAGCAGTACTTC. Translated, it gives CASSLKGGSYEQYF.

This chain uses TRBV18 with TRBJ1-1; TRBD1 agrees at 7 bases. CDR3 length: 13 amino acids. With 5 bases clipped from V and 6 bases from J, the junction kept 6 bases outside the gene matches. The germline CDR1 and CDR2 sequences are KGHSH and LQKENI. DNA of the CDR3: TGTGCCAGCTCAGGAGGGGGCGCGTCTGAAGCTTTCTTT. This sequence encodes CASSGGGASEAFF.

The chain couples TRBV14 to TRBJ2-1; no definite D call. This CDR3 comprises 15 residues. CDR1 is SGHDN and CDR2 is FVKESK in the germline V gene. The V end lost 2 bases, the J end lost 1 base, and 9 bases lay between the germline ends. The CDR3 DNA reads as TGTGCCAGCAGCCAACGAGCCAGTTCCTACAATGAGCAGTTCTTC. It translates to CASSQRASSYNEQFF.

The CDR3 region is CASSLNIGGREDTQYF. In DNA form, the CDR3 reads TGTGCCAGCAGCTTAAATATCGGTGGGAGAGAAGATACGCAGTATTTT. This chain uses TRBV7-3 with TRBJ2-3, with D possibly being TRBD2 (5 bases). The CDR3 covers 16 residues. The germline V gene encodes CDR1 SGHTA and CDR2 FQGTGA. Deletions cut 1 base from V and 5 bases from J, with 16 bases between.

This chain uses TRBV18 with TRBJ1-1; D call uncertain. The CDR3 covers 15 residues. Germline V lookup: CDR1 KGHSH, CDR2 LQKENI. V was clipped by 1 base and J by 3 bases, with 12 bases between them. CDR3 DNA sequence: TGTGCCAGCTCACCACTAGTAGCGTGGGACACTGAAGCTTTCTTT. Its protein product is CASSPLVAWDTEAFF.

V is TRBV6-6 and J is TRBJ2-3; 8 positions match TRBD2. Germline V gives CDR1 MNHNY, CDR2 SVGAGI (reference sequence). The junction had 5 bases not matched to a gene; V was cut back by 6 bases and J by 0 bases. The CDR3 totals 15 residues. CDR3 DNA sequence: TGTGCCAGCAGCCGCGGGGGGACTAGCACAGATACGCAGTATTTT. This codes for CASSRGGTSTDTQYF.